In this sample, the clone carrying this T cell receptor (beta chain) turned up a few times. Its antigen is not known. The data were obtained in a study of T cell repertoires in cytomegalovirus infection. About the study: Through public TCR beta signatures, both CMV infection and matching HLA type were indicated.

TCRdb processed the reads anew with MiXCR; each CDR3 protein has one entry. The sample has fewer than 850,000 distinct CDR3 sequences, 29% seen once. V lost 4 bases and J lost 5, with 9 bases in between. Germline CDR1 reads MNHEY; CDR2 reads SMNVEV (reference sequence). This CDR3 is 13 amino acids long. Study-wide points: CMV-specific TCR beta clonotypes restricted by HLA-C were the ones dominating the ex vivo response. Cumulative frequency of public TCR beta families picked out carriers of CMV plus the relevant HLA.

The sequence was obtained from a human donor in good health (CMV status not recorded). Some clones in this sample may be carry-over from other donors' samples. The gene calls are TRBV27 and TRBJ1-5; D is possibly TRBD1 (6 bases). The source material was cultured CD8+ T cells from PBMCs, sampled from culture after CMV antigen stimulation. CDR3 sequence reads: CASSSGADQPQHF. CDR3 sequence (DNA): TGTGCCAGCAGTTCAGGGGCTGATCAGCCCCAGCATTTT.